This T cell receptor (beta chain) was retrieved from a study of blood T cell repertoires in COVID-19. The germline V gene has CDR1 SGHTA and CDR2 FQGTGA. The trim removed 4 bases at V and 8 bases at J, leaving 14 bases unmatched. The CDR3 sequence is 16 residues long. Generated by immunoSEQ multiplex PCR, the TCRdb table keeps only in-frame clones and is missing some. Among tens of thousands of clones, approximately 81% were seen once, and the ten largest hold approximately 30%. The chain links TRBV7-3 to TRBJ1-2; the match to TRBD1 covers 9 bases. The receptor was isolated from an elderly woman with active or convalescent COVID-19. The source material was peripheral blood. The CDR3 DNA reads as TGTGCCAGCAGCTCAGGTGGGACAGGGCTCCCGAACGGCTACACCTTC. Amino acid sequence: CASSSGGTGLPNGYTF.